This TCR beta chain was found in a study of PD-L1 blockade in urothelial cancer. Study-level results: Stronger expansion of tumor-associated clones in blood at 3 weeks distinguished durable-benefit patients. In blood sampled pretreatment, TCR clonality below the median predicted better survival.

This sample's time point: peripheral blood 6 weeks after treatment start. On this clone itself: Its target is not known.

Here immunoSEQ multiplex PCR was the method, and the copy in TCRdb shows in-frame clones only, minus some. The sample shows about 50,000 clones, about 82% of them seen only once. CDR1 is SGHDT and CDR2 is YYEEEE in the germline V gene. CDR3 size: 19 residues. V dropped 0 bases and J dropped 0; count of bases not matched to a gene: 6. The V call is TRBV5-6, the J call TRBJ2-5; 15 positions agree with TRBD2. This sequence was found in a man between 65 and 85 years old with urothelial cancer. The sequencing used PBMCs, collected around atezolizumab (anti-PD-L1) treatment. The CDR3 region is CASSLAAGLAGGYQETQYF. CDR3 nucleotide sequence: TGTGCCAGCAGCTTGGCCGCGGGACTAGCGGGAGGATACCAAGAGACCCAGTACTTC.